The next 15 T cell receptor beta chains were all read from a single sample in a study of early T cells in non-severe SARS-CoV-2 infection. Each CDR3 protein is one row after TCRdb ran MiXCR on the 5' RACE reads. Here the sample spans around 19,000 distinct CDR3 sequences, over 5% being singletons. Sequencing input: whole blood. The receptors come from an adult who was a healthcare worker with PCR-confirmed SARS-CoV-2 infection or an uninfected control (not recorded which).

This clonotype was seen more than once but under ten times. The chain recombines TRBV9 with TRBJ2-7; D may be TRBD1 (6 bases). The CDR3 is 14 amino acids. Trimming took 4 bases from V and 2 from J, leaving 13 bases between them. CDR1 is SGDLS and CDR2 is YYNGEE in the germline V gene. The CDR3 bases are TGTGCCAGCAGCCCCTGGGACATCGCCTACGAGCAGTACTTC. Translated: CASSPWDIAYEQYF.

This clonotype has a count of ten or more. The rearrangement joins TRBV9 to TRBJ1-2; no reliable D call. The CDR3 extends over 13 amino acids. Trimming took off 0 bases at V and 4 bases at J, with 7 bases between the two ends. From germline, CDR1 is SGDLS and CDR2 YYNGEE. CDR3 residues: CASSVDAFYGYTF. CDR3 nucleotides: TGTGCCAGCAGCGTAGACGCATTCTATGGCTACACCTTC.

This clonotype appeared many times. The chain is built from TRBV20-1 and TRBJ2-1; 8 nucleotides line up with TRBD2. Per germline, CDR1 DFQATT and CDR2 SNEGSKA (reference sequence). J lost 5 bases, V lost 4 bases, and 7 bases had no gene match. The CDR3 loop spans 14 amino acids. In nucleotides, the CDR3 is TGCAGTGCTATCCATGTGACTAGCGACAATGAGCAGTTCTTC. Protein sequence: CSAIHVTSDNEQFF.

The rearrangement uses TRBV6-6 and TRBJ2-3; tentatively, D is TRBD1 or TRBD2 (5 bases each). CDR1 and CDR2 (germline): MNHNY, SVGAGI (reference sequence). The CDR3 is 13 residues long. V dropped 2 bases and J dropped 3 bases, with 6 bases sitting between them. The CDR3 here is CASSYGGTDTQYF. The CDR3, as DNA: TGTGCCAGCAGTTACGGGGGAACAGATACGCAGTATTTT.

This clonotype was counted at least ten times. The V call is TRBV30, the J call TRBJ2-2; D not resolved. This CDR3 region has 13 residues. Germline loops: CDR1 GTSNPN, CDR2 SVGIG (reference sequence). V was shortened by 2 bases and J by 6 bases, with 10 bases between the two germline ends. The CDR3 DNA sequence: TGTGCCTGGAGTCGTGTCCCGCCCGGGGAGCTGTTTTTT. Translated, it gives CAWSRVPPGELFF.

This clonotype was observed a handful of times. The V call is TRBV3-1, the J call TRBJ2-3, with 8 bases aligning to TRBD2. The CDR3 totals 15 residues. V was clipped by 0 bases and J by 3 bases; unmatched bases: 2. Per the germline V gene, CDR1 is LGHDT and CDR2 is YNNKEL (reference sequence). This CDR3 is CASSQELAATDTQYF. CDR3 DNA: TGTGCCAGCAGCCAAGAACTAGCGGCTACAGATACGCAGTATTTT.

This clonotype was recorded many times. The chain is built from TRBV10-3 and TRBJ1-1, with D hard to call. The V and J ends lost 5 bases and 2 bases respectively, with 6 bases between them. The germline V gene encodes CDR1 ENHRY and CDR2 SYGVKD. The CDR3 length is 12 residues. The CDR3 DNA follows: TGTGCCATCAGTTCGTATAACACTGAAGCTTTCTTT. It codes for CAISSYNTEAFF.

This clonotype was recorded many times. The V gene is TRBV11-2, the J gene TRBJ2-7; D perhaps matches TRBD2 (6 bases). This CDR3 spans 16 amino acids. The germline V and J ends were trimmed by 6 bases and 4 bases, with 22 bases remaining between them. Germline loops: CDR1 SGHAT, CDR2 FQNNGV. The CDR3 loop reads CASSKAVAEAIYEQYF. DNA for the CDR3: TGTGCCAGCAGTAAGGCGGTAGCGGAAGCTATTTACGAGCAGTACTTC.

The J gene is TRBJ2-7, the V gene TRBV7-8, with 9 positions matching TRBD2. The CDR3 totals 15 residues. The V gene's germline CDR1 is SGHVS and CDR2 FQNEAQ. With 2 bases clipped from V and 0 bases from J, the junction kept 2 bases outside the gene matches. The CDR3 region has the DNA TGTGCCAGCAGCTTACTAGCGGGACGCTCCTACGAGCAGTACTTC. Protein product: CASSLLAGRSYEQYF. The full variable domain, in which reference TRBV7-8 and TRBJ2-7 provide the parts outside the CDR3, is GAGVSQSPRYKVAKRGQDVALRCDPISGHVSLFWYQQALGQGPEFLTYFQNEAQLDKSGLPSDRFFAERPEGSVSTLKIQRTQQEDSAVYLCASSLLAGRSYEQYFGPGTRLTVT.

This clonotype was observed at least ten times. The chain employs TRBV20-1 and TRBJ1-4; weak D call: TRBD1 (5 bases). The CDR3 is 13 amino acids. V lost 4 bases and J 8 bases, leaving 14 bases between the germline ends. Germline-derived CDR1 and CDR2 are DFQATT and SNEGSKA (reference sequence). As DNA, the CDR3 is TGCAGTGCTAAGGACATCCATCGGGAAAAACTGTTTTTT. Amino acid sequence: CSAKDIHREKLFF.

This rearrangement joins TRBV5-1 to TRBJ2-1; the D is unclear. The CDR3 sequence is 15 residues long. V lost 2 bases, J lost 4 bases, and 13 bases lay in between. Germline V gives CDR1 SGHRS, CDR2 YFSETQ. The CDR3 loop is CASSFERPEYNEQFF. The CDR3 bases are TGCGCCAGCAGCTTTGAACGGCCTGAATACAATGAGCAGTTCTTC.

At least ten counts were recorded for this clonotype. The genes are TRBV27 and TRBJ1-1; TRBD1 is a possible D gene (6 bases). V was cut by 6 bases and J by 1 base, with 9 bases left in between. Germline V lookup: CDR1 MNHEY, CDR2 SMNVEV (reference sequence). The CDR3 covers 13 residues. Here the CDR3 DNA reads TGTGCCAGCAGACAGGGTACGAACACTGAAGCTTTCTTT. Encoded protein: CASRQGTNTEAFF.

This clonotype was observed many times. The chain recombines TRBV10-2 with TRBJ2-7, with TRBD2 matching 7 bases. From germline, CDR1 is WSHSY and CDR2 SAAADI. Trimming took 0 bases from V and 4 from J; bases not matched to a gene: 9. The CDR3 has 16 amino acids. CDR3 amino acids: CASSESWLAEKYEQYF. The CDR3 DNA reads as TGCGCCAGCAGTGAGTCGTGGCTAGCGGAAAAGTACGAGCAGTACTTC.

This clonotype was seen repeatedly, ten times or more. The rearrangement links TRBV7-6 to TRBJ2-2, with D possibly matching TRBD1 (6 bases). This CDR3 comprises 14 residues. The germline gives CDR1 SGHVS, CDR2 FNYEAQ. Trimming removed 1 base at V and 6 bases at J, with 9 bases between. For the CDR3, the DNA is TGTGCCAGCAGCTTAGGAGGGGGTCCCGGGGAGCTGTTTTTT. Translating it yields CASSLGGGPGELFF.

This clonotype was counted only a few times. The chain has TRBV29-1 and TRBJ2-3, with 7 nucleotides matching TRBD1. This CDR3 contains 13 residues. V was clipped by 4 bases and J by 1 base; unmatched bases: 2. Germline V gene sequence: CDR1 SQVTM, CDR2 ANQGSEA. The CDR3 spells CSVVGQGTDTQYF. DNA of the CDR3: TGCAGCGTTGTCGGACAGGGCACAGATACGCAGTATTTT.